The 11 T cell receptor beta chains in this list originate from one sample, sequenced in a study of blood T cell repertoires in COVID-19. Assay: immunoSEQ multiplex PCR; the TCRdb copy retains only in-frame clones and omits some. The data contain some 200,000 clones, approximately 80% of them singletons. What was sequenced was peripheral blood. These receptors were taken from a human donor with acute or convalescent COVID-19. The donor label of this sample is uncertain.

This chain joins TRBV9 and TRBJ1-2; 8 bases line up with TRBD1. CDR3 length: 14 amino acids. Trimming cost V 4 bases and J 7 bases; bases outside gene matches: 9. CDR1 is SGDLS, CDR2 YYNGEE, per germline. The CDR3 DNA sequence: TGTGCCAGCAGCCCTCAAGGGACAGGTTTTGGCTACACCTTC. Translating it yields CASSPQGTGFGYTF.

The V and J genes are TRBV6-2 or TRBV6-3 and TRBJ2-5; D remains unclear. V gave up 3 bases and J gave up 3 bases, with 5 bases separating them. Germline CDR1 reads MNHEY; CDR2 reads SVGEGT. This CDR3 contains 12 residues. CDR3 in DNA: TGTGCCAGCAGTTATTCGGAAGAGACCCAGTACTTC. This gives the protein CASSYSEETQYF.

The chain joins TRBV30 to TRBJ2-1; D might be TRBD1 (5 bases). V was cut by 4 bases and J by 10 bases, with 14 bases left in between. This CDR3 spans 12 amino acids. Germline-derived CDR1 and CDR2 are GTSNPN and SVGIG (reference sequence). This CDR3 reads CAWNMGLREQFF. In nucleotides, the CDR3 is TGTGCCTGGAACATGGGGCTCCGGGAGCAGTTCTTC. The full variable domain, its missing parts supplied by reference TRBV30 and TRBJ2-1, is SQTIHQWPATLVQPVGSPLSLECTVEGTSNPNLYWYRQAAGRGLQLLFYSVGIGQISSEVPQNLSASRPQDRQFILSSKKLLLSDSGFYLCAWNMGLREQFFGPGTRLTVL.

This chain uses TRBV6-5 with TRBJ1-1; the match to TRBD1 covers 7 bases. The V gene's germline CDR1 is MNHEY and CDR2 SVGAGI. CDR3 length: 14 residues. V was clipped by 8 bases and J by 2 bases; unmatched bases: 8. The chain's CDR3 is CASAYRGLNTEAFF. CDR3 bases: TGTGCCAGCGCCTACAGGGGCCTTAACACTGAAGCTTTCTTT.

The J gene is TRBJ2-1, the V gene TRBV7-2; maybe TRBD1 (5 bases). Trimming removed 3 bases at V and 2 bases at J, with 14 bases between. The CDR3 loop spans 16 amino acids. Germline V gene data show CDR1 as SGHTA and CDR2 as FQGNSA. The chain's CDR3 is CASSFRQTSPYNEQFF. CDR3 DNA: TGTGCCAGCAGCTTTCGACAGACCAGCCCCTACAATGAGCAGTTCTTC.

This rearrangement joins TRBV9 to TRBJ2-2; tentatively, D is TRBD1 (6 bases). V shed 4 bases and J shed 2 bases, with 12 bases lying between them. CDR1 SGDLS and CDR2 YYNGEE come from the germline V gene. This CDR3 contains 15 residues. The DNA for the CDR3 is TGTGCCAGCAGCCAAGGGGGAGACAACACCGGGGAGCTGTTTTTT. Residues: CASSQGGDNTGELFF.

The V call is TRBV15, the J call TRBJ2-1, with 7 bases lining up with TRBD2. Looked up from germline, CDR1 is LNHNV and CDR2 is YYDKDF (reference sequence). The CDR3 covers 13 residues. V lost 5 bases, J lost 9 bases, and 7 bases stayed unmatched. CDR3 residues: CATSYTSGTEQFF. Here the CDR3 DNA reads TGTGCCACCAGCTACACGAGCGGGACTGAGCAGTTCTTC.

In this sample, this clone turned up a few times. This chain links TRBV28 with TRBJ1-4; weak D call: TRBD1 (5 bases). CDR3 length: 15 residues. Trimming took 5 bases from V and 7 from J, leaving 17 bases between them. The germline V gene encodes CDR1 MDHEN and CDR2 SYDVKM. The CDR3 DNA is TGTGCCAGCAGTAATCAGGGTCCCCTCATTGAAAAACTGTTTTTT. Protein product: CASSNQGPLIEKLFF.

This chain uses TRBV7-2 with TRBJ1-1; TRBD1 matches 9 bases. There are 16 residues in the CDR3. V dropped 4 bases and J dropped 1; count of bases not matched to a gene: 7. The germline V gene has CDR1 SGHTA and CDR2 FQGNSA. CDR3 nucleotides: TGTGCCAGCAGCTCTCCCCCGGGACAGGGGAACACTGAAGCTTTCTTT. As protein: CASSSPPGQGNTEAFF.

V usage is TRBV7-2 and J usage is TRBJ2-5, with D uncertain. CDR3 length: 13 residues. The V gene lost 2 bases and the J gene lost 1 base, with 5 bases spanning the gap. CDR1 and CDR2 from the germline V gene are SGHTA and FQGNSA. CDR3 in amino acids: CASSLWLQETQYF. CDR3 coding DNA: TGTGCCAGCAGCTTATGGCTCCAAGAGACCCAGTACTTC.

The rearrangement joins TRBV7-2 to TRBJ2-4, with D possibly matching TRBD1 (5 bases). In germline, CDR1 is SGHTA, CDR2 FQGNSA. The CDR3 consists of 15 residues. Trimming pared 5 bases from V and 6 bases from J, leaving 17 bases between. The CDR3 nucleotides read TGTGCCAGCAGCCAGGCAGGGCCGACCAGAAACATTCAGTACTTC. Protein sequence: CASSQAGPTRNIQYF.